The 17 T cell receptor beta chains below come from one sample, sequenced in a study of blood T cells in healthy people across ages. Through a sample-barcoded 5' primer and a J-beta primer mix, a second PCR was run for 7 to 11 cycles. TCRdb redid the calling of the 5' RACE reads with MiXCR, one entry per CDR3 protein. This sample has 600,000 or so distinct CDR3 sequences, with about 45% found just once. Sample: blood. The source of these receptors is a man aged 80 or over in good health.

The genes are TRBV5-1 and TRBJ2-1, with TRBD2 matching 9 bases. V shed 0 bases, J shed 8 bases, and the junction held 12 bases outside the gene matches. This CDR3 is 17 amino acids long. Germline V gene sequence: CDR1 SGHRS, CDR2 YFSETQ. The CDR3 DNA reads as TGCGCCAGCAGCTTGGTTTCTTCCAGCGGGGGGCTATATGAGCAGTTCTTC. Translated: CASSLVSSSGGLYEQFF. The full variable domain, in which reference TRBV5-1 and TRBJ2-1 provide the parts outside the CDR3, is KAGVTQTPRYLIKTRGQQVTLSCSPISGHRSVSWYQQTPGQGLQFLFEYFSETQRNKGNFPGRFSGRQFSNSRSEMNVSTLELGDSALYLCASSLVSSSGGLYEQFFGPGTRLTVL.

This clonotype was counted a few times. The chain recombines TRBV10-3 with TRBJ1-1, with a possible D match to TRBD1 (5 bases). CDR3 length equals 13 residues. CDR1 and CDR2 (germline): ENHRY, SYGVKD. Between the trimmed V and J ends, which lost 6 bases and 0 bases, there was a span of 8 bases. CDR3 sequence: CAIRRGLNTEAFF. As DNA, the CDR3 is TGTGCCATCAGGAGGGGCCTGAACACTGAAGCTTTCTTT.

This clonotype was recorded a few times. The chain carries TRBV12-3 or TRBV12-4 and TRBJ2-1, with TRBD2 identical over 12 bases. The CDR3 sequence is 15 residues long. V gave up 5 bases and J gave up 8 bases; unmatched junction bases: 7. The CDR3 DNA reads as TGTGCCAGCAGTCCAACTAGCGGGGGGCACGATGAGCAGTTCTTC. Translated, it gives CASSPTSGGHDEQFF.

This clonotype was seen a handful of times. The chain recombines TRBV28 with TRBJ2-1, with D possibly matching TRBD2 (6 bases). Per germline, CDR1 MDHEN and CDR2 SYDVKM. Trimming took off 1 base at V and 5 bases at J, with 15 bases between the two ends. CDR3 length: 16 residues. DNA of the CDR3: TGTGCCAGCAGTTTATTCGCAGCGGGTCGACACAATGAGCAGTTCTTC. Its protein product is CASSLFAAGRHNEQFF.

This chain uses TRBV9 with TRBJ2-3; 8 bases are shared with TRBD2. The V gene end was trimmed by 0 bases and the J gene end by 5 bases; junction bases not matched to a gene: 5. CDR1 is SGDLS and CDR2 is YYNGEE in the germline V gene. CDR3 length: 15 residues. CDR3 coding DNA: TGTGCCAGCAGCGTAGCAGCGGGAGAGGGAGATACGCAGTATTTT. As protein: CASSVAAGEGDTQYF.

This clonotype was seen a few times. The chain couples TRBV3-1 to TRBJ1-2; TRBD1 agrees at 10 bases. Trimming removed 4 bases from V and 6 bases from J; junction bases left unmatched: 14. CDR1 is LGHDT, CDR2 YNNKEL, per germline (reference sequence). This CDR3 region has 17 residues. The CDR3 DNA follows: TGTGCCAGCAGCCGTCGACAGGGGGCCGATACTATTCATGGCTACACCTTC. Its protein is CASSRRQGADTIHGYTF.

This sequence joins TRBV4-1 and TRBJ1-2; D is ambiguous. This CDR3 comprises 14 residues. V was cut by 4 bases and J by 0 bases, with 9 bases left in between. From germline, CDR1 is MGHRA and CDR2 YSYEKL. The CDR3 nucleotides read TGCGCCAGCAGCCCTCGCCGCGCTAACTATGGCTACACCTTC. As protein: CASSPRRANYGYTF.

This chain links TRBV5-1 with TRBJ2-7, with 14 bases that match TRBD2. V lost 0 bases and J lost 7; bases outside the gene matches: 12. Germline CDR1 and CDR2: SGHRS and YFSETQ. The CDR3 is 18 amino acids. CDR3 bases: TGCGCCAGCAGCTTGGGTTTTGGACTAGCGGGAGGAGACAATGAGCAGTACTTC. Protein product: CASSLGFGLAGGDNEQYF.

A few counts support this clonotype. The chain employs TRBV7-2 and TRBJ2-7; D possibly corresponds to TRBD1 (5 bases). V was cut by 1 base and J by 4 bases, with 14 bases left in between. The CDR3 totals 15 residues. The germline gives CDR1 SGHTA, CDR2 FQGNSA. The DNA for the CDR3 is TGTGCCAGCAGCTTAGGGTCAGGGCGGCAGTACGAGCAGTACTTC. Amino acid sequence: CASSLGSGRQYEQYF.

The chain joins TRBV28 to TRBJ2-1, with D perhaps TRBD2 (7 bases). Between the trimmed V and J ends, which lost 3 bases and 6 bases, there was a span of 24 bases. CDR1 is MDHEN, CDR2 SYDVKM, per germline. The CDR3 length is 18 residues. CDR3 bases: TGTGCCAGCAGTTTTATCGGTGTTGGGGAGGGAGGGGGCAATGAGCAGTTCTTC. The encoded protein is CASSFIGVGEGGGNEQFF.

On this clonotype itself: One end of the junction does not line up with germline, which may come from a read error. The V and J genes are TRBV10-3 and TRBJ2-1; TRBD1 is a possible D gene (5 bases). This CDR3 comprises 13 residues. Germline V CDR1 and CDR2: ENHRY, SYGVKD. The CDR3, as DNA: TGTGCCATAGGCGACAGCTCCTACAAGGAGCAGTTCTTC. Translation gives CAIGDSSYKEQFF.

The genes are TRBV7-2 and TRBJ2-2, with D unresolved. Trimming left V 0 bases short and J 0 bases short, with 5 bases between. The CDR3 covers 15 residues. Germline assignment: CDR1 SGHTA and CDR2 FQGNSA. CDR3 region: CASSLAVSNTGELFF. CDR3 DNA: TGTGCCAGCAGCTTAGCAGTTTCGAACACCGGGGAGCTGTTTTTT.

The V gene is TRBV6-1, the J gene TRBJ2-3, with 12 bases that match TRBD1. Trimming removed 4 bases from V and 5 bases from J; junction bases left unmatched: 7. This CDR3 is 16 amino acids long. Germline V gene sequence: CDR1 MNHNS, CDR2 SASEGT. CDR3 loop: CASSGPGTGGVDTQYF. The CDR3 DNA reads TGTGCCAGCAGTGGCCCGGGGACAGGGGGCGTAGATACGCAGTATTTT.

This clonotype has a handful of counts. This chain links TRBV5-4 with TRBJ2-7, with TRBD1 matching over 11 bases. Germline values: CDR1 SGHNT, CDR2 YYREEE (reference sequence). The V gene end was trimmed by 3 bases and the J gene end by 4 bases; junction bases not matched to a gene: 9. The CDR3 runs 16 residues. CDR3 coding DNA: TGTGCCAGCAGCTCCTGGATGGGACAGGGGGTATACGAGCAGTACTTC. Encoded protein: CASSSWMGQGVYEQYF. The full variable domain, completed using reference TRBV5-4 and TRBJ2-7, is ETGVTQSPTHLIKTRGQQVTLRCSSQSGHNTVSWYQQALGQGPQFIFQYYREEENGRGNFPPRFSGLQFPNYSSELNVNALELDDSALYLCASSSWMGQGVYEQYFGPGTRLTVT.

The sample holds a few counts of this clonotype. The chain employs TRBV20-1 and TRBJ2-5; 11 nucleotides line up with TRBD2. The CDR3 extends over 15 amino acids. CDR1 DFQATT and CDR2 SNEGSKA come from the germline V gene (reference sequence). J gave up 7 bases and V 2 bases, and 9 bases lay outside the gene matches. The CDR3 bases are TGCAGTGCTAGACTAGCGGGAGGCCCCTTTAGGACCCAGTACTTC. Encoded protein: CSARLAGGPFRTQYF.

The chain couples TRBV20-1 to TRBJ2-1; 8 bases match TRBD2. This CDR3 has 17 residues. V dropped 1 base and J dropped 8; count of bases not matched to a gene: 16. From germline, CDR1 is DFQATT and CDR2 SNEGSKA (reference sequence). As DNA, the CDR3 is TGCAGTGCTAGAGCCCCCGGGCTGGCGGGGGGTATGCATGAGCAGTTCTTC. Protein: CSARAPGLAGGMHEQFF.

This clonotype has only a few counts. CDR3 amino acids: CASSAWPRYTYEQYF. In nucleotides, the CDR3 is TGTGCCAGCAGCGCATGGCCCAGATATACCTACGAGCAGTACTTC. This chain uses TRBV7-2 with TRBJ2-7; D remains ambiguous. Trimming removed 5 bases from V and 2 bases from J, with 16 bases in between. CDR3 length: 15 amino acids. Germline V gene sequence: CDR1 SGHTA, CDR2 FQGNSA. The whole variable domain, remainder taken from reference TRBV7-2 and TRBJ2-7, is GAGVSQSPSNKVTEKGKDVELRCDPISGHTALYWYRQSLGQGLEFLIYFQGNSAPDKSGLPSDRFSAERTGGSVSTLTIQRTQQEDSAVYLCASSAWPRYTYEQYFGPGTRLTVT.